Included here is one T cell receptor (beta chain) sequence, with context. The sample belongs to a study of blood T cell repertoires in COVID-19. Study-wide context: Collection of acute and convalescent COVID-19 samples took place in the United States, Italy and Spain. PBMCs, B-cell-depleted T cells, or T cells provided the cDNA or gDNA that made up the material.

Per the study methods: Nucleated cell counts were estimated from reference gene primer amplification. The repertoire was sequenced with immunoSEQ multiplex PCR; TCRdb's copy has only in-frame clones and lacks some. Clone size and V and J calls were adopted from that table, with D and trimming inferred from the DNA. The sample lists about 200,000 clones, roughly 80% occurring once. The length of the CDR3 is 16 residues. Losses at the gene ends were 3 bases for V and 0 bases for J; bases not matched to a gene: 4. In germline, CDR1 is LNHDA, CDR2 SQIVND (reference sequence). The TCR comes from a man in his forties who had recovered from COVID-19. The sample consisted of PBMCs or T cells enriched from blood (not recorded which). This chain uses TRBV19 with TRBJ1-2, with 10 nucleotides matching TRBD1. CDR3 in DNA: TGTGCCAGTAGTATGCCTGGGACAGGGGCTAACTATGGCTACACCTTC. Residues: CASSMPGTGANYGYTF. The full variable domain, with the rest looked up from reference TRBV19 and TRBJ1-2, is DGGITQSPKYLFRKEGQNVTLSCEQNLNHDAMYWYRQDPGQGLRLIYYSQIVNDFQKGDIAEGYSVSREKKESFPLTVTSAQKNPTAFYLCASSMPGTGANYGYTFGSGTRLTVV.